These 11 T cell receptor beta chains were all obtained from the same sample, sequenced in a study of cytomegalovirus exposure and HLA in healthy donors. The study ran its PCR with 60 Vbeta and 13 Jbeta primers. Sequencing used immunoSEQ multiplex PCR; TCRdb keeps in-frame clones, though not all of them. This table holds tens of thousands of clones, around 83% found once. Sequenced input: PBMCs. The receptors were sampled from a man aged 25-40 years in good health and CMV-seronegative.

The CDR3 region has the DNA TGTGCCAGCAGATCACAGGGGACCGGGGAGCTGTTTTTT. Its protein is CASRSQGTGELFF. The V and J genes are TRBV5-5 and TRBJ2-2; 7 bases fit TRBD1. Germline assignment: CDR1 SGHKS and CDR2 YYEKEE (reference sequence). The CDR3 totals 13 residues. Unmatched junction bases numbered 3, after V lost 5 bases and J lost 5 bases.

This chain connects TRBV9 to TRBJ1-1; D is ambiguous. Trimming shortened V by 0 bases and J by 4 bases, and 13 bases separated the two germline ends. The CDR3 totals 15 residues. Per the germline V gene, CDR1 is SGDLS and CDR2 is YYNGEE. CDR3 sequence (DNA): TGTGCCAGCAGCGTAGCTGGAGGGATGGCCACTGAAGCTTTCTTT. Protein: CASSVAGGMATEAFF.

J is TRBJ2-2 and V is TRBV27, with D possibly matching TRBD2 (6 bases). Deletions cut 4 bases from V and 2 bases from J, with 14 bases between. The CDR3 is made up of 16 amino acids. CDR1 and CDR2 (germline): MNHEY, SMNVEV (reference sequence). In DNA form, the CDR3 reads TGTGCCAGCAGTTCGTCGGGAGCCGTAAACACCGGGGAGCTGTTTTTT. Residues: CASSSSGAVNTGELFF.

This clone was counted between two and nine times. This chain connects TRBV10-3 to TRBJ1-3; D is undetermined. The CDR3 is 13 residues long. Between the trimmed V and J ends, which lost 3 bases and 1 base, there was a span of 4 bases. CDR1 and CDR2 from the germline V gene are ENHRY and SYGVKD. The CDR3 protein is CAISDGSGNTIYF. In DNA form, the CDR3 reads TGTGCCATCAGTGACGGGTCTGGAAACACCATATATTTT.

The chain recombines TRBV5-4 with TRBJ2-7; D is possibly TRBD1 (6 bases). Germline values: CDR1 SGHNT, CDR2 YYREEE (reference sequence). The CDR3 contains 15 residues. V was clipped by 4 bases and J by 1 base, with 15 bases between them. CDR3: CASSPNIDRSYEQYF. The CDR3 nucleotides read TGTGCCAGCAGCCCTAACATCGACAGGTCCTACGAGCAGTACTTC.

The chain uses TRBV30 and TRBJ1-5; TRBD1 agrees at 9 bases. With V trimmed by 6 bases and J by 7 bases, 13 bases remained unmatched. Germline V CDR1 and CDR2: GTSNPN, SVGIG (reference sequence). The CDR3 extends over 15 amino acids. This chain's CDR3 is CACSVDRGCQQPQHF. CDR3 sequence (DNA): TGTGCCTGTTCAGTGGACAGGGGCTGTCAACAGCCCCAGCATTTT.

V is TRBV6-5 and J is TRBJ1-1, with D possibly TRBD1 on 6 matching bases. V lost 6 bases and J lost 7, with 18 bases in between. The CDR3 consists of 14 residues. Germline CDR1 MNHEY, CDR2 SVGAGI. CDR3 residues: CASRAGTQYNEAFF. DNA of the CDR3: TGTGCCAGCAGGGCCGGGACACAATACAATGAAGCTTTCTTT.

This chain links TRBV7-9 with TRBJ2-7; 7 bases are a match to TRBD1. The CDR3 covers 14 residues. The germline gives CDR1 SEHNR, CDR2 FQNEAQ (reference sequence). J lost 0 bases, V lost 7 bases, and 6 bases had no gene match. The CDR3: CASTHRDSSYEQYF. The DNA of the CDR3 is TGTGCCAGCACCCATCGGGACAGCTCCTACGAGCAGTACTTC.

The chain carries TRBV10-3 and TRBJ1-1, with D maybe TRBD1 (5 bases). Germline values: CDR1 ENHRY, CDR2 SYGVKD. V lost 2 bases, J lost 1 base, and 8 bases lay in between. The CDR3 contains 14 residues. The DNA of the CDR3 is TGTGCCATCAGTGAGGCAGGGAAGAACACTGAAGCTTTCTTT. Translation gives CAISEAGKNTEAFF.

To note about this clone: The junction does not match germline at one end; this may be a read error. CDR3 sequence (DNA): TGTGCCATCAGTGAGAGGGGACCCGAGCGGGTCTTT. Protein sequence: CAISERGPERVF. The chain couples TRBV10-3 to TRBJ1-1; D is possibly TRBD1 (5 bases). The CDR3 runs 12 residues. The germline gives CDR1 ENHRY, CDR2 SYGVKD.

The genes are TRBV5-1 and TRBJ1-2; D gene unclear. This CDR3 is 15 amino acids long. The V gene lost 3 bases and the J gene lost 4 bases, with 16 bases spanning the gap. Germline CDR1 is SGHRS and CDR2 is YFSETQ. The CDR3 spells CASSSGRSQLYGYTF. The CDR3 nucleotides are TGCGCCAGCAGCTCCGGAAGGAGTCAACTCTATGGCTACACCTTC.